This TCR beta chain was captured by sequencing in a study of blood T cell repertoires in COVID-19. In the original analysis: From reference gene primer amplification, estimates of nucleated cell counts were derived. The protocol was immunoSEQ multiplex PCR, while the TCRdb copy is restricted to in-frame clones and leaves out a portion. V, J and clone size are those of that table, while D and trimming were read from the DNA. In the table there are around 300,000 clones, 89% of which are singletons. The germline gives CDR1 MGHRA, CDR2 YSYEKL. The CDR3 consists of 18 residues. The V end lost 1 base, the J end lost 0 bases, and 13 bases lay between the germline ends.

The rearrangement links TRBV4-1 to TRBJ1-6; weak D call: TRBD1 (6 bases). Sequencing was done on a sample of PBMCs or T cells enriched from blood (not recorded which). The TCR comes from a woman aged 40 to 55 who had recovered from COVID-19. CDR3 bases: TGCGCCAGCAGCCAAGCCGGGGGGCTGGTCTCCTATAATTCACCCCTCCACTTT. It yields the protein CASSQAGGLVSYNSPLHF.